These T cell receptor beta chains were read from a single sample in a study of CD8+ T cells in alopecia areata. The protocol was immunoSEQ multiplex PCR, while the TCRdb copy is restricted to in-frame clones and leaves out a portion. The table shows 170,000 or so clones, with around 63% occurring only once. Source: CD4+ T cells sorted from blood, taken at week 0. The receptors here all came from a human donor with alopecia areata. The CDR3 runs from the conserved cysteine through the conserved F or W. A D gene is named only where the DNA matches it firmly. The size entry is marked missing in some rows and otherwise reads once, few, many or a size class.

. . 13 TRBJ2-7 TRBV29-1 TGCAGCGTTGTAAGGAGGGCTGGGAACGAGCAGTACTTC CSVVRRAGNEQYF
. . 13 TRBJ2-1 TRBV9 TGTGCCAGCAGCGAAGGTGGCCGCAATGAGCAGTTCTTC CASSEGGRNEQFF
. . 13 TRBJ1-6 TRBV30 TGTGCCTGGAGCCAGTCAGGGAATTCACCCCTCCACTTT CAWSQSGNSPLHF
. . 12 TRBJ2-2 TRBV30 TGTGCCTGGAGTCCCCTTAGGGGGGAGCTGTTTTTT CAWSPLRGELFF
. . 14 TRBJ1-1 TRBV5-1 TGCGCCAGCAGCTCCCAACAGGGGAACACTGAAGCTTTCTTT CASSSQQGNTEAFF
. . 14 TRBJ2-1 TRBV29-1 TGCAGCGTTGACGCTGGAGGCGTCTACAATGAGCAGTTCTTC CSVDAGGVYNEQFF
. . 12 TRBJ1-2 TRBV29-1 TGCAGCGTTGGGAGTGCTAACTATGGCTACACCTTC CSVGSANYGYTF
. . 16 TRBJ1-6 TRBV7-2 TGTGCCAGCAGCTTAGGCTCTGGGTTAACTAATTCACCCCTCCACTTT CASSLGSGLTNSPLHF
. . 13 TRBJ2-3 TRBV15 TGTGCCACCAGGGACAGTGCGGGTGGTACGCAGTATTTT CATRDSAGGTQYF
. TRBD1 12 TRBJ1-2 TRBV25-1 TGTGCCAGCACAACAGGGGGCAGTGGCTACACCTTC CASTTGGSGYTF
few . 15 TRBJ2-5 TRBV18 TGTGCCAGCTCACCGCAGGGTTCGGCCCAAGAGACCCAGTACTTC CASSPQGSAQETQYF
. . 16 TRBJ1-4 TRBV5-1 TGCGCCAGCAGCTTGACAATAGGACAGCCGGGTGAAAAACTGTTTTTT CASSLTIGQPGEKLFF
. . 11 TRBJ2-3 TRBV2 TGTGCCAGCAGTAACCTAGATACGCAGTATTTT CASSNLDTQYF
few . 12 TRBJ2-1 TRBV4-3 TGCGCCAGCAGCCAAAGACTAGATGAGCAGTTCTTC CASSQRLDEQFF
few . 16 TRBJ1-6 TRBV5-1 TGCGCCAGCAGCCTCGGGGACGGAGCCTATAATTCACCCCTCCACTTT CASSLGDGAYNSPLHF
. . 12 TRBJ2-5 TRBV30 TGTGCCTGGAGTGTACTTCTGGAGACCCAGTACTTC CAWSVLLETQYF
. . 12 TRBJ2-5 TRBV29-1 TGCAGCGTGGGGGTGAGCCAAGAGACCCAGTACTTC CSVGVSQETQYF
once . 10 TRBJ2-7 TRBV2 TGTGCCAGCGGTGTATACGAGCAGTACTTC CASGVYEQYF
. . 18 TRBJ2-3 TRBV30 TGTGCCTGGAGTGTATACCCCCGGGGGAGCGGTCAGCTGGATACGCAGTATTTT CAWSVYPRGSGQLDTQYF
. . 14 TRBJ1-1 TRBV19 TGTGCCAGTAGTATCGGGGATATGAACACTGAAGCTTTCTTT CASSIGDMNTEAFF
many . 13 TRBJ2-1 TRBV14 TGTGCCAGCAGCCAAGTCAGGACAGATCCGGGGTTCTTC CASSQVRTDPGFF
. . 14 TRBJ2-3 TRBV29-1 TGCAGCGTTGAAGGCTCCAGGGCAGCTGATACGCAGTATTTT CSVEGSRAADTQYF
few . 15 TRBJ2-1 TRBV5-5 TGTGCCAGCAGCTTGATGCCTAGTCAGGGCAATGAGCAGTTCTTC CASSLMPSQGNEQFF
few TRBD1 15 TRBJ1-2 TRBV29-1 TGCAGCGTCGGAAAGGACAGGGGAGCTCTGAGGGGCTACACCTTC CSVGKDRGALRGYTF
. . 14 TRBJ1-1 TRBV14 TGTGCCAGCAGCGGGAGGGGAGAGAGCACTGAAGCTTTCTTT CASSGRGESTEAFF
. . 14 TRBJ2-5 TRBV9 TGTGCCAGCAGCGTAGAGGGCTTCCAAGAGACCCAGTACTTC CASSVEGFQETQYF
. TRBD1 14 TRBJ2-1 TRBV30 TGTGCCTGGAGTGTACGCCCCACAGGGGATGAGCAGTTCTTC CAWSVRPTGDEQFF
. . 13 TRBJ2-1 TRBV7-7 TGTGCCAGCAGCTTACAACCCGACAATGAGCAGTTCTTC CASSLQPDNEQFF
. . 13 TRBJ1-2 TRBV12-5 TGTGCTAGTGGGAGCCCCTCGAACTATGGCTACACCTTC CASGSPSNYGYTF
. TRBD1 16 TRBJ1-2 TRBV7-8 TGTGCCAGCAGCTTAGGTTGGGACAGGCGAAACTATGGCTACACCTTC CASSLGWDRRNYGYTF
. . 15 TRBJ1-1 TRBV29-1 TGCAGCGTTGCCCTCGGGGGGCTCGGTTCGATTGAAGCTTTCTTT CSVALGGLGSIEAFF
. TRBD1 15 TRBJ1-2 TRBV29-1 TGCAGCGTTGAGAACTTATTCTCGGACAGGGACGGCTACACCTTC CSVENLFSDRDGYTF
. . 13 TRBJ1-2 TRBV29-1 TGCAGCGTTGACCCGGATCGGTCGTATGGCTACACCTTC CSVDPDRSYGYTF
once . 14 TRBJ1-1 TRBV4-1 TGCGCCAGCAGCCAAGCGACACTGAACACTGAAGCTTTCTTT CASSQATLNTEAFF
. . 15 TRBJ2-7 TRBV4-3 TGCGCCAGCAGCCACCAAACCGGGACACAGTACGAGCAGTACTTC CASSHQTGTQYEQYF